A selection of T cell receptor beta chains follows, all from one sample in a study of glioma-infiltrating T cells after dendritic cell vaccination. Here immunoSEQ multiplex PCR was the method, and the copy in TCRdb shows in-frame clones only, minus some. The table lists approximately 82,000 clones, about 90% of them singletons. This material consisted of blood, taken before dendritic cell vaccination. These receptors came from a human donor with glioblastoma. The CDR3 runs from the conserved cysteine through the conserved F or W. Fields, in order: clone size, J gene, D gene, V gene, CDR3 length, CDR3 protein, CDR3 DNA. D genes are given only for firm matches. The size entry is marked missing in some rows and otherwise reads once, few, many or a size class.

>-|TRBJ2-1|TRBD1|TRBV14|15
CASSLGTGRSNEQFF
TGTGCCAGCAGCCTCGGGACAGGGAGATCCAATGAGCAGTTCTTC
>-|TRBJ2-7|TRBD1|TRBV27|15
CASSLSPGGAYEQYF
TGTGCCAGCAGTTTATCACCAGGGGGCGCGTACGAGCAGTACTTC
>-|TRBJ1-2|TRBD1|TRBV7-9|13
CASSFEGGDGYTF
TGTGCCAGCAGCTTCGAAGGGGGCGATGGCTACACCTTC
>-|TRBJ1-1|TRBD1|TRBV2|12
CASAGGVTEAFF
TGTGCCAGCGCAGGGGGCGTCACTGAAGCTTTCTTT
>-|TRBJ2-5|TRBD2|TRBV5-5|15
CASSLLAGPQETQYF
TGTGCCAGCAGCCTACTAGCGGGGCCCCAAGAGACCCAGTACTTC
>-|TRBJ2-1|-|TRBV13|13
CASTLDSYNEQFF
TGTGCCAGCACCCTGGACTCTTACAATGAGCAGTTCTTC
>-|TRBJ1-1|TRBD1|TRBV18|14
CASSGTGVNTEAFF
TGTGCCAGCTCTGGGACAGGGGTGAACACTGAAGCTTTCTTT
>once|TRBJ2-5|TRBD1|TRBV19|14
CASSPGTGQETQYF
TGTGCCAGTAGTCCCGGGACAGGGCAAGAGACCCAGTACTTC
>-|TRBJ2-1|TRBD2|TRBV5-1|16
CASSPTSGDSYNEQFF
TGCGCCAGCAGCCCGACTAGCGGGGATTCCTACAATGAGCAGTTCTTC
>-|TRBJ2-1|-|TRBV11-2|15
CASTQSDGQYNEQFF
TGTGCCAGCACCCAAAGCGACGGACAATACAATGAGCAGTTCTTC
>-|TRBJ2-3|TRBD1|TRBV6-1|15
CASTAYGQGTDTQYF
TGTGCCAGCACAGCCTATGGACAGGGCACAGATACGCAGTATTTT
>once|TRBJ2-1|-|TRBV7-6|15
CASSRTENSYNEQFF
TGTGCCAGCAGCCGGACAGAGAACTCCTACAATGAGCAGTTCTTC
>-|TRBJ1-5|-|TRBV19|13
CASSLVWRGPQHF
TGTGCCAGTAGCCTAGTTTGGCGGGGGCCCCAGCATTTT
>-|TRBJ2-3|-|TRBV5-1|16
CASSLGGRGATDTQYF
TGCGCCAGCAGCTTGGGAGGGAGGGGGGCCACAGATACGCAGTATTTT
>-|TRBJ1-4|TRBD1|TRBV6-1|15
CASRDRGLADEKLFF
TGTGCCAGCAGGGACAGGGGGCTTGCAGATGAAAAACTGTTTTTT
>-|TRBJ1-1|TRBD1|TRBV30|13
CAWRRTGGIEAFF
TGTGCCTGGAGGAGGACAGGGGGCATTGAAGCTTTCTTT
>-|TRBJ1-2|-|TRBV5-1|14
CASSHRRGVAGYTF
TGCGCCAGCAGCCACCGGCGGGGGGTAGCTGGCTACACCTTC
>once|TRBJ2-3|TRBD2|TRBV19|13
CAVRGSGTDTQYF
TGTGCCGTCCGCGGGAGTGGGACAGATACGCAGTATTTT
>once|TRBJ2-7|TRBD1|TRBV7-8|14
CASSLSDRDYEQYF
TGTGCCAGCAGCTTATCGGACAGGGATTACGAGCAGTACTTC
>-|TRBJ2-1|TRBD2|TRBV6-5|13
CASSPGLAGVQFF
TGTGCCAGCAGTCCCGGACTAGCGGGAGTGCAGTTCTTC
>-|TRBJ2-3|TRBD2|TRBV11-2|16
CASSSGGLAVTDTQYF
TGTGCCAGCAGCTCAGGGGGACTAGCGGTCACAGATACGCAGTATTTT
>-|TRBJ1-1|TRBD1|TRBV9|15
CASSVGQGFGTEAFF
TGTGCCAGCAGCGTCGGACAGGGTTTTGGAACTGAAGCTTTCTTT
>few|TRBJ1-2|-|TRBV6-1|13
CASITSGGYGYTF
TGTGCCAGCATTACCTCTGGCGGCTATGGCTACACCTTC
>few|TRBJ2-7|TRBD1|TRBV11-3|13
CASSSDRGHEQYF
TGTGCCAGCAGTTCCGACAGGGGCCACGAGCAGTACTTC
>-|TRBJ2-3|TRBD2|TRBV27|16
CASSPRASGGGDTQYF
TGTGCCAGCAGTCCGCGCGCTAGCGGGGGGGGAGATACGCAGTATTTT
>-|TRBJ2-2|-|TRBV5-4|14
CASSLARNTGELFF
TGTGCCAGCAGCTTGGCGAGGAACACCGGGGAGCTGTTTTTT